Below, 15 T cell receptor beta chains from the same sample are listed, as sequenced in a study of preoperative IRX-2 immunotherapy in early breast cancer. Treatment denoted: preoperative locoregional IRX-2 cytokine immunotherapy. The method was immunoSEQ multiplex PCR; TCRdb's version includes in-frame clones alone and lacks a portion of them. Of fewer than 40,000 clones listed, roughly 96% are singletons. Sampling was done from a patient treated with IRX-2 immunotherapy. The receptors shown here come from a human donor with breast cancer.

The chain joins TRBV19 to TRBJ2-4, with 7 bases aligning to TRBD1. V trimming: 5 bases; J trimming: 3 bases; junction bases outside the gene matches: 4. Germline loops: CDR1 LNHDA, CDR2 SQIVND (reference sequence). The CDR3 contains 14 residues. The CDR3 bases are TGTGCCAGTAGTCGACAGGGAGACAAAAACATTCAGTACTTC. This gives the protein CASSRQGDKNIQYF.

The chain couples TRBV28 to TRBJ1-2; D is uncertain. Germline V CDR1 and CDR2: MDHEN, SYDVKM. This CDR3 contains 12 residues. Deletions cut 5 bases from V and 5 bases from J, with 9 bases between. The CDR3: CASSPGEYGYTF. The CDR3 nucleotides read TGTGCCAGCAGTCCCGGGGAGTATGGCTACACCTTC.

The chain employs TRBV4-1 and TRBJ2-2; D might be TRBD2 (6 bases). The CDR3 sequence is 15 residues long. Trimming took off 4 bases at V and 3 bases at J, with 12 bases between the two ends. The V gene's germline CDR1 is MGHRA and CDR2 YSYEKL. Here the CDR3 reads CASSRGDRDTGELFF. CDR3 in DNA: TGCGCCAGCAGCCGGGGGGATCGGGACACCGGGGAGCTGTTTTTT.

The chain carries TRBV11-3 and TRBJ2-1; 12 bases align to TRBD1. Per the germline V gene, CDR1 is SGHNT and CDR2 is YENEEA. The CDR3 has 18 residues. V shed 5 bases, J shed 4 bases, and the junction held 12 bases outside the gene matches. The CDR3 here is CASSPGQGAGAPYNEQFF. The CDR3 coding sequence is TGTGCCAGCAGCCCGGGACAGGGGGCGGGGGCCCCTTACAATGAGCAGTTCTTC.

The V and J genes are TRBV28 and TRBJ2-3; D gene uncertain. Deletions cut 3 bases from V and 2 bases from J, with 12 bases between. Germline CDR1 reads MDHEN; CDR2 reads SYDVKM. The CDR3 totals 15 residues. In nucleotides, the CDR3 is TGTGCCAGCAGTTTGGGGTGGGCCGTCACAGATACGCAGTATTTT. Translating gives CASSLGWAVTDTQYF.

CDR3 in amino acids: CASSVLRLAGVLGLNEQFF. DNA for the CDR3: TGTGCCAGCAGCGTCCTTCGACTAGCGGGAGTGCTCGGGTTGAATGAGCAGTTCTTC. This sequence joins TRBV27 and TRBJ2-1; TRBD2 aligns across 12 bases. With V trimmed by 6 bases and J by 7 bases, 19 bases remained unmatched. There are 19 residues in the CDR3. In germline, CDR1 is MNHEY, CDR2 SMNVEV (reference sequence).

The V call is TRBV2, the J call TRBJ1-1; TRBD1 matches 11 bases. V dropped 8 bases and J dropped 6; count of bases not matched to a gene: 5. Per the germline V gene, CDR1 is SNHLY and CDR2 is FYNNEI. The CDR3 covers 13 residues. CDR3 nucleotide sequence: TGTGCCAGCCCACCGGGACAGGGGGCTGAAGCTTTCTTT. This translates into CASPPGQGAEAFF.

CDR3 sequence reads: CASGPGSYNEQFF. CDR3 nucleotides: TGTGCCAGCGGTCCGGGTTCTTACAATGAGCAGTTCTTC. V and J are TRBV27 and TRBJ2-1; D uncertain. Trimming stripped 8 bases from V and 4 bases from J, with 12 bases between. The CDR3 has 13 amino acids. Per the germline V gene, CDR1 is MNHEY and CDR2 is SMNVEV (reference sequence).

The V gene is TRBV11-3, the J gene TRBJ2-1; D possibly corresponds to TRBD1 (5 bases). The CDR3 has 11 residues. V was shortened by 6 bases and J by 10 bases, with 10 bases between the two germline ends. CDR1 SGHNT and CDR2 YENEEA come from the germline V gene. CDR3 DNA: TGTGCCAGCAGTAGGGGTAGGGAGCAGTTCTTC. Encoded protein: CASSRGREQFF.

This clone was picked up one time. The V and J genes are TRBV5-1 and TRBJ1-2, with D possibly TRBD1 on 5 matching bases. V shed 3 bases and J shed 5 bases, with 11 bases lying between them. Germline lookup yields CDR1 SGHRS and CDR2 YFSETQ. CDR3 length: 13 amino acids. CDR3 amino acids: CASSSADRYGYTF. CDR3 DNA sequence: TGCGCCAGCAGCTCGGCCGACAGATATGGCTACACCTTC.

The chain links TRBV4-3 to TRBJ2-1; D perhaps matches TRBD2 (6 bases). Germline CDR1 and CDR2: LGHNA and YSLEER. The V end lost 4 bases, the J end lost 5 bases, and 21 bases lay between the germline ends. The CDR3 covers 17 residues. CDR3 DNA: TGCGCCAGCAGCCGAGAGACTAGTAGAATCTCTAACAATGAGCAGTTCTTC. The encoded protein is CASSRETSRISNNEQFF.

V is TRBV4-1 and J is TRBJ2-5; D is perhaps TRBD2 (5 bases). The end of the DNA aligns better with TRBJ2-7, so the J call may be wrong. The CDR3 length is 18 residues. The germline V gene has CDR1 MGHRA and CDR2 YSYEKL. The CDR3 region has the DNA TGCGCCAGCAGCCAAGTCCTCAGTATTACATGGAGGTCCTACGAGCAGTACTTC. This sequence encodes CASSQVLSITWRSYEQYF.

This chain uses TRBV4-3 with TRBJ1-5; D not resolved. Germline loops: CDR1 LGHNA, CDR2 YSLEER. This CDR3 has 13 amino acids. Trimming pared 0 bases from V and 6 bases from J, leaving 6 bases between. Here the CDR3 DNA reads TGCGCCAGCAGCCAAGACGTAAGTCAGCCCCAGCATTTT. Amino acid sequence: CASSQDVSQPQHF.

CDR3 nucleotides: TGTGCCATCCTAGGCCCGGGCGGGAGGGGCACAGATACGCAGTATTTT. Translated, it gives CAILGPGGRGTDTQYF. This chain uses TRBV27 with TRBJ2-3, with 9 bases lining up with TRBD2. Germline values: CDR1 MNHEY, CDR2 SMNVEV (reference sequence). Losses at the gene ends were 10 bases for V and 1 base for J; bases not matched to a gene: 12. The CDR3 extends over 16 amino acids.

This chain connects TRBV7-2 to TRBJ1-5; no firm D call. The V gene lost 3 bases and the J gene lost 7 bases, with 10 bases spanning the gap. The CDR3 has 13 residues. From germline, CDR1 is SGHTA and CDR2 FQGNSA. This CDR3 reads CASSFRMEQPQHF. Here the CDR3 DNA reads TGTGCCAGCAGCTTCCGAATGGAACAGCCCCAGCATTTT.